What follows describes a single TCR beta chain. Its antigen is unidentified. The CDR3 consists of 16 residues. V dropped 0 bases and J dropped 8; count of bases not matched to a gene: 9. Germline V gene data show CDR1 as SGHRS and CDR2 as YFSETQ. For repertoire sequencing, the TCR beta CDR3 regions were amplified from RNA transcripts. Scientists carried out first-round RT-PCR using HTBI primers and then a second-round multiplex PCR. MiXCR was run by TCRdb on the multiplex PCR reads, yielding one entry per CDR3 protein. The table lists about 700,000 distinct CDR3 sequences, roughly two fifths of them singletons. The data are from a study of Graves' ophthalmopathy and Graves' hyperthyroidism. Study-wide background: Before any treatment, peripheral blood was taken at the initial diagnosis.

Findings of the study overall: The model reached approximately 71% sensitivity and about 73% specificity for predicting ophthalmopathy progression. Ophthalmopathy cases were distinguished from stable hyperthyroidism by a 13-signature model, reaching 85% to 90% sensitivity and 65% to 83% specificity.

The sequenced sample was peripheral blood. The chain is built from TRBV5-1 and TRBJ1-4; TRBD1 matches 8 bases. This TCR was sampled from an adult man with Graves' ophthalmopathy. The CDR3 sequence is CASSLAGQGANEKLFF. The DNA of the CDR3 is TGCGCCAGCAGCTTGGCCGGGCAGGGGGCCAACGAAAAACTGTTTTTT.